These 5 T cell receptor beta chains came from one sample sequenced in a study of diagnostic markers for celiac disease. TCRdb reprocessed the reads, keeping one entry per CDR3 protein, no DNA. The sample includes some 7,500 distinct CDR3 sequences. Material for sequencing was either unsorted cells or a sorted T cell fraction (not recorded which). Receptors originate from a human donor. This table probably holds off-target reads from a library built for another chain.

The V gene is TRBV28, the J gene TRBJ2-2. Germline V lookup: CDR1 MDHEN, CDR2 SYDVKM. There are 11 residues in the CDR3. CDR3 residues: CASSFPGELFF. Complete variable domain (other parts from reference TRBV28 and TRBJ2-2): DVKVTQSSRYLVKRTGEKVFLECVQDMDHENMFWYRQDPGLGLRLIYFSYDVKMKEKGDIPEGYSVSREKKERFSLILESASTNQTSMYLCASSFPGELFFGEGSRLTVL.

The chain employs TRBV28 and TRBJ1-1. The CDR3 length is 17 residues. Germline V gene data show CDR1 as MDHEN and CDR2 as SYDVKM. The CDR3 here is CASSRVSDWTSNTEAFF.

This rearrangement joins TRBV29-1 to TRBJ1-2; the TRBD1 assignment by TCRdb is unverifiable without DNA. This CDR3 has 16 amino acids. Germline assignment: CDR1 SQVTM and CDR2 ANQGSEA. This chain's CDR3 is CSVVGGTGGTIGGYTF. Complete variable domain (other parts from reference TRBV29-1 and TRBJ1-2): SAVISQKPSRDICQRGTSLTIQCQVDSQVTMMFWYRQQPGQSLTLIATANQGSEATYESGFVIDKFPISRPNLTFSTLTVSNMSPEDSSIYLCSVVGGTGGTIGGYTFGSGTRLTVV.

The J gene is TRBJ2-2, the V gene TRBV18; TCRdb lists TRBD1, though no DNA is available to test this call. The CDR3 loop spans 15 amino acids. Germline V gene data show CDR1 as KGHSH and CDR2 as LQKENI. This CDR3 is CASSKDRENTGELFF.

CDR3 residues: CASSSLHRGSYEQYF. The V call is TRBV7-9, the J call TRBJ2-7; TCRdb outputs TRBD2, but without DNA this stays unchecked. There are 15 residues in the CDR3. The V gene's germline CDR1 is SEHNR and CDR2 FQNEAQ (reference sequence).